The sample holds a few counts of the clone carrying this T cell receptor (beta chain). Its antigen is not identified. MiXCR was run by TCRdb on the RT-PCR reads, yielding one entry per CDR3 protein. The data show 500,000 to 600,000 distinct CDR3 sequences, approximately 17% seen once. This entry is derived from a study of response to subunit inactivated influenza vaccine. Study-wide findings and caveats: The authors offered the suggestion that each seasonal influenza vaccination recruits few new T cells.

The sequencing used CD4+ T cells sorted from PBMCs, collected less than 30 months after vaccination. This clonotype was sampled from a man aged 45 to 75 who received an inactivated influenza vaccine.

In DNA form, the CDR3 reads TGTGCCAGCAGCCCTACTAGCGGCGCCACAGATACGCAGTATTTT. Translation gives CASSPTSGATDTQYF. The chain carries TRBV4-2 and TRBJ2-3, with TRBD2 matching over 8 bases. Germline assignment: CDR1 LGHNA and CDR2 YNFKEQ. The ends lost 4 bases at V and 2 bases at J; junction bases unmatched: 5. The CDR3 contains 15 residues.